Below are 21 T cell receptor beta chains sequenced from a single sample in a study of CD4+ T cells in melanoma. The repertoire was sequenced with immunoSEQ multiplex PCR; TCRdb's copy has only in-frame clones and lacks some. This table holds about 140,000 clones, around 90% found once. The receptors were sampled from a human donor with melanoma.

The V gene is TRBV15, the J gene TRBJ1-2; possibly TRBD1 for D (5 bases). V gave up 3 bases and J gave up 8 bases, with 16 bases separating them. CDR3 size: 14 residues. The V gene's germline CDR1 is LNHNV and CDR2 YYDKDF (reference sequence). Here the CDR3 reads CATSSAFRGGGYTF. The CDR3 coding sequence is TGTGCCACCAGCAGCGCTTTTCGGGGCGGGGGCTACACCTTC.

This sequence joins TRBV5-1 and TRBJ1-2; D ambiguous. The V and J ends lost 4 bases and 2 bases respectively, with 9 bases between them. Germline V gives CDR1 SGHRS, CDR2 YFSETQ. CDR3 length: 13 residues. CDR3 region: CASSPVMNYGYTF. The CDR3 bases are TGCGCCAGCAGCCCGGTGATGAACTATGGCTACACCTTC. The full variable domain, with the rest looked up from reference TRBV5-1 and TRBJ1-2, is KAGVTQTPRYLIKTRGQQVTLSCSPISGHRSVSWYQQTPGQGLQFLFEYFSETQRNKGNFPGRFSGRQFSNSRSEMNVSTLELGDSALYLCASSPVMNYGYTFGSGTRLTVV.

The chain couples TRBV5-1 to TRBJ1-2; TRBD1 matches at 7 bases. J lost 9 bases, V lost 3 bases, and 5 bases had no gene match. Germline-derived CDR1 and CDR2 are SGHRS and YFSETQ. The CDR3 is made up of 12 amino acids. CDR3 loop: CASSWGQTRYTF. As DNA, the CDR3 is TGCGCCAGCAGCTGGGGACAGACCCGCTACACCTTC.

The CDR3 protein is CASTKEQGGPEAFF. CDR3 nucleotides: TGCGCCAGCACTAAGGAACAGGGTGGGCCCGAAGCTTTCTTT. The rearrangement links TRBV5-1 to TRBJ1-1, with TRBD1 as a possible D gene (6 bases). There are 14 residues in the CDR3. The V end lost 6 bases, the J end lost 8 bases, and 20 bases lay between the germline ends. CDR1 SGHRS and CDR2 YFSETQ come from the germline V gene.

The chain uses TRBV15 and TRBJ2-2; D gene unclear. Germline V gene data show CDR1 as LNHNV and CDR2 as YYDKDF (reference sequence). The CDR3 spans 13 residues. The ends were cut back, 0 bases at V and 5 bases at J, with 4 bases in the middle. As DNA, the CDR3 is TGTGCCACCAGCAGAGATGAAACCGGGGAGCTGTTTTTT. Its translation is CATSRDETGELFF.

The chain employs TRBV6-1 and TRBJ1-3; no definite D call. The V and J ends lost 1 base and 0 bases respectively, with 4 bases between them. The CDR3 covers 14 residues. CDR1 and CDR2 from the germline V gene are MNHNS and SASEGT. In DNA form, the CDR3 reads TGTGCCAGCAGTGAAGATACCTCTGGAAACACCATATATTTT. Translated: CASSEDTSGNTIYF.

This chain links TRBV18 with TRBJ1-5, with D unclear. V was clipped by 6 bases and J by 2 bases, with 17 bases between them. The length of the CDR3 is 16 residues. Per germline, CDR1 KGHSH and CDR2 LQKENI. The DNA of the CDR3 is TGTGCCAGCTCTCTAAGCAACCCTAGCGGCAATCAGCCCCAGCATTTT. Its protein product is CASSLSNPSGNQPQHF.

This chain links TRBV2 with TRBJ1-1, with D possibly TRBD1 on 6 matching bases. Germline assignment: CDR1 SNHLY and CDR2 FYNNEI. CDR3 length: 14 residues. V shed 7 bases and J shed 2 bases, with 14 bases lying between them. The CDR3 DNA reads TGTGCCAGCACTACGGACAGTGTTAACACTGAAGCTTTCTTT. Its translation: CASTTDSVNTEAFF.

J is TRBJ2-3 and V is TRBV18; no definite D call. CDR3 length: 13 residues. Germline lookup yields CDR1 KGHSH and CDR2 LQKENI. V lost 0 bases to trimming and J lost 8 bases, with 9 bases between them. The DNA for the CDR3 is TGTGCCAGCTCACCACCGGGTGAATCTACGCAGTATTTT. Its protein is CASSPPGESTQYF.

The chain joins TRBV13 to TRBJ1-2, with D perhaps matching TRBD1 (5 bases). From germline, CDR1 is PRHDT and CDR2 FYEKMQ (reference sequence). This CDR3 has 13 residues. Trimming removed 4 bases at V and 1 base at J, with 7 bases between. The CDR3 spells CASSSDINYGYTF. CDR3 DNA sequence: TGTGCCAGCAGCTCGGACATTAACTATGGCTACACCTTC.

The chain carries TRBV18 and TRBJ2-5, with D possibly being TRBD1 (7 bases). CDR1 and CDR2 (germline): KGHSH, LQKENI. With 8 bases removed from V and 4 bases from J, the gap between germline ends came to 14 bases. This CDR3 contains 13 residues. The CDR3 coding sequence is TGTGCCAGCGGGGGGACAGTCTCAGAGACCCAGTACTTC. Encoded protein: CASGGTVSETQYF.

This rearrangement joins TRBV5-1 to TRBJ1-1; D gene uncertain. The CDR3 is 13 amino acids. From germline, CDR1 is SGHRS and CDR2 YFSETQ. V was clipped by 0 bases and J by 5 bases, with 8 bases between them. The CDR3 sequence: CASSLVVGTEAFF. The CDR3 DNA follows: TGCGCCAGCAGCTTGGTCGTGGGAACTGAAGCTTTCTTT.

The chain couples TRBV5-1 to TRBJ2-5; 10 nucleotides match TRBD2. The germline CDR1 and CDR2 sequences are SGHRS and YFSETQ. The CDR3 has 14 amino acids. V lost 7 bases to trimming and J lost 3 bases; unmatched junction nucleotides: 6. This CDR3 is CASRGGTSEETQYF. The CDR3 region has the DNA TGCGCCAGCCGGGGGGGGACTAGCGAAGAGACCCAGTACTTC.

This sequence joins TRBV25-1 and TRBJ2-7; D not resolved. This CDR3 region has 13 residues. V was cut by 6 bases and J by 3 bases, with 12 bases left in between. CDR1 and CDR2 (germline): MGHDK, SYGVNS. CDR3: CASSTWDIYEQYF. The DNA of the CDR3 is TGTGCCAGCAGCACGTGGGATATCTACGAGCAGTACTTC.

This chain uses TRBV6-5 with TRBJ2-5; weak D call: TRBD2 (6 bases). Germline CDR1 and CDR2: MNHEY and SVGAGI. With 4 bases removed from V and 1 base from J, the gap between germline ends came to 10 bases. The CDR3 has 14 residues. CDR3 nucleotides: TGTGCCAGCAGTTTCGGGGGAATCCAAGAGACCCAGTACTTC. Residues: CASSFGGIQETQYF.

The chain is built from TRBV7-9 and TRBJ1-1, with D unresolved. From germline, CDR1 is SEHNR and CDR2 FQNEAQ (reference sequence). The V gene lost 0 bases and the J gene lost 11 bases, with 19 bases spanning the gap. The CDR3 has 15 residues. The CDR3 is CASSLAKSFEPTAFF. CDR3 nucleotide sequence: TGTGCCAGCAGCTTAGCTAAAAGTTTCGAGCCGACTGCTTTCTTT.

This chain uses TRBV19 with TRBJ2-5; 8 bases map to TRBD2. J lost 5 bases, V lost 6 bases, and 5 bases had no gene match. Germline CDR1 and CDR2: LNHDA and SQIVND (reference sequence). The CDR3 totals 13 residues. The CDR3 is CASSGGAGETQYF. The CDR3 DNA reads as TGTGCCAGTAGCGGGGGGGCCGGGGAGACCCAGTACTTC.

The chain uses TRBV7-6 and TRBJ2-3; D uncertain. V was pared by 1 base and J by 0 bases, with 8 bases between. CDR1 is SGHVS and CDR2 is FNYEAQ in the germline V gene. The CDR3 spans 15 residues. The CDR3 region is CASSLGGKSTDTQYF. In DNA, the CDR3 is TGTGCCAGCAGCTTAGGCGGCAAAAGCACAGATACGCAGTATTTT.

The sample holds a few counts of this clone. V and J are TRBV6-1 and TRBJ2-3, with 9 nucleotides matching TRBD2. The V and J ends lost 3 bases and 2 bases, in that order; junction bases with no gene match: 3. Germline values: CDR1 MNHNS, CDR2 SASEGT. The CDR3 is made up of 15 amino acids. The CDR3 DNA is TGTGCCAGCAGTGACCCTAGCGGGACCACAGATACGCAGTATTTT. Translating gives CASSDPSGTTDTQYF.

This chain links TRBV6-5 with TRBJ2-7; the D is unclear. Deletions cut 4 bases from V and 0 bases from J, with 10 bases between. Germline-derived CDR1 and CDR2 are MNHEY and SVGAGI. The CDR3 has 14 amino acids. The CDR3 loop is CASSSPRGSYEQYF. The CDR3 region has the DNA TGTGCCAGCAGTTCACCTCGAGGCTCCTACGAGCAGTACTTC.

The CDR3: CASSWGNSGNIQYF. In nucleotides, the CDR3 is TGCGCCAGCAGCTGGGGGAACAGCGGAAACATTCAGTACTTC. The genes are TRBV5-1 and TRBJ2-4; D is perhaps TRBD1 or TRBD2 (5 bases each). Trimming removed 3 bases from V and 6 bases from J, with 13 bases in between. The length of the CDR3 is 14 residues. Germline-derived CDR1 and CDR2 are SGHRS and YFSETQ.